This T cell receptor beta chain was recovered during a study of diagnostic markers for celiac disease (dated by TCRdb to the early 2020s). The instrument was an Illumina MiSeq. Following TCRdb reprocessing, every CDR3 protein sequence forms one entry, and DNA is not provided. In this sample's table one finds roughly 3,500 distinct CDR3 sequences. The ten top clones hold about 9.3% of the sample. The CDR3 runs 13 amino acids, cysteine and phenylalanine included. Only the protein is available. This clonotype qualifies as medium-sized (0.01 to 0.1%) by its frequency, with no count on file. Its recognized antigen is unknown.

The sequencing sample was made of either unsorted cells or a sorted T cell fraction (not recorded which). This receptor chain uses TRBV12-3 or TRBV12-4 and TRBJ2-7; lacking DNA, the TRBD2 call made by TCRdb goes unchecked. The TCR comes from a human donor. This table probably holds off-target reads from a library built for another chain. The CDR3 region: CASSPSGRNEQYF.